These 23 T cell receptor beta chains share one sample of origin, sequenced in a study of shared clonotypes between healthy human individuals. The method was immunoSEQ multiplex PCR; TCRdb's version includes in-frame clones alone and lacks a portion of them. The sample carries 700,000 or so clones, about two thirds recorded once. Material: memory CD4+ T cells sorted from blood. Stated subset: CD45RA-negative fraction. Every receptor here comes from a woman in her twenties or thirties in good health.

This sequence joins TRBV5-1 and TRBJ2-5; D not resolved. Germline V lookup: CDR1 SGHRS, CDR2 YFSETQ. The CDR3 is 14 amino acids. V dropped 0 bases and J dropped 1 base, with 7 bases sitting between them. CDR3 protein: CASSLDPGQETQYF. CDR3 DNA: TGCGCCAGCAGCTTGGATCCAGGCCAAGAGACCCAGTACTTC.

The chain uses TRBV6-5 and TRBJ1-2; D is perhaps TRBD1 (5 bases). This CDR3 region has 13 residues. Trimming cost V 8 bases and J 6 bases, with 16 bases left between them. Germline loops: CDR1 MNHEY, CDR2 SVGAGI. The CDR3 DNA reads TGTGCCAGCTTCACCCGGCGGGGCGATGGCTACACCTTC. It specifies CASFTRRGDGYTF.

V gene TRBV19 combines with J gene TRBJ2-3; D remains unclear. V was cut by 0 bases and J by 6 bases, with 16 bases left in between. The germline CDR1 and CDR2 sequences are LNHDA and SQIVND (reference sequence). The CDR3 runs to 16 residues. The CDR3 DNA sequence: TGTGCCAGTAGTATAGACGGCGCGTGGAGAAAGGATACGCAGTATTTT. Residues: CASSIDGAWRKDTQYF.

The rearrangement joins TRBV18 to TRBJ2-1; TRBD2 agrees at 13 bases. The V segment lost 5 bases and the J segment 6 bases; nucleotides outside the gene matches: 4. The V gene's germline CDR1 is KGHSH and CDR2 LQKENI. The CDR3 sequence is 15 residues long. This CDR3 reads CASSTGTSGINEQFF. CDR3 bases: TGTGCCAGCTCAACAGGGACTAGCGGGATCAATGAGCAGTTCTTC.

The chain carries TRBV5-1 and TRBJ2-1; weak D call: TRBD1 (5 bases). CDR3 length: 15 amino acids. The germline V gene encodes CDR1 SGHRS and CDR2 YFSETQ. Trimming pared 1 base from V and 5 bases from J, leaving 13 bases between. This CDR3 reads CASSLLSGKHNEQFF. In nucleotides, the CDR3 is TGCGCCAGCAGCTTGCTTTCAGGGAAACACAATGAGCAGTTCTTC.

The rearrangement uses TRBV19 and TRBJ1-2; tentatively, D is TRBD1 (5 bases). Germline values: CDR1 LNHDA, CDR2 SQIVND (reference sequence). The CDR3 consists of 12 residues. Trimming took off 4 bases at V and 8 bases at J, with 11 bases between the two ends. The CDR3, as DNA: TGTGCCAGTAGTACCGGGACGCCCGGCTACACCTTC. Translation gives CASSTGTPGYTF. The variable domain in full, completed from reference TRBV19 and TRBJ1-2, reads DGGITQSPKYLFRKEGQNVTLSCEQNLNHDAMYWYRQDPGQGLRLIYYSQIVNDFQKGDIAEGYSVSREKKESFPLTVTSAQKNPTAFYLCASSTGTPGYTFGSGTRLTVV.

This chain uses TRBV28 with TRBJ2-1; D possibly corresponds to TRBD2 (6 bases). Germline-derived CDR1 and CDR2 are MDHEN and SYDVKM. With 3 bases removed from V and 5 bases from J, the gap between germline ends came to 11 bases. The CDR3 runs to 14 residues. CDR3 DNA: TGTGCCAGCAGTTTGCATGCGGGGAACAATGAGCAGTTCTTC. Its protein product is CASSLHAGNNEQFF.

The chain recombines TRBV28 with TRBJ2-7; 8 bases fit TRBD2. This CDR3 comprises 16 residues. The V gene end was trimmed by 1 base and the J gene end by 2 bases; junction bases not matched to a gene: 7. Germline CDR1 and CDR2: MDHEN and SYDVKM. The CDR3 sequence: CASSLFAAGGPYEQYF. The CDR3, as DNA: TGTGCCAGCAGTTTATTCGCGGCGGGGGGCCCCTACGAGCAGTACTTC.

This chain connects TRBV6-6 to TRBJ2-7; TRBD1 matches at 9 bases. The CDR3 extends over 14 amino acids. CDR1 and CDR2 from the germline V gene are MNHNY and SVGAGI (reference sequence). Losses at the gene ends were 7 bases for V and 7 bases for J; bases not matched to a gene: 11. CDR3 DNA sequence: TGTGCCAGCAACGGACAGGGGCTGGGATGGGAGCAGTACTTC. Its protein product is CASNGQGLGWEQYF.

The V gene is TRBV28, the J gene TRBJ2-5; TRBD1 aligns across 7 bases. The CDR3 length is 12 residues. The J segment lost 2 bases and the V segment lost 9 bases, leaving 3 bases of the junction unmatched. Germline V CDR1 and CDR2: MDHEN, SYDVKM. CDR3 protein: CASNRGQETQYF. The CDR3 DNA follows: TGTGCCAGTAACAGGGGACAAGAGACCCAGTACTTC.

This chain connects TRBV5-1 to TRBJ2-1; no clear D. The CDR3 is made up of 11 amino acids. Trimming cost V 4 bases and J 5 bases, with 4 bases left between them. From germline, CDR1 is SGHRS and CDR2 YFSETQ. CDR3 residues: CASSMDNEQFF. CDR3 DNA: TGCGCCAGCAGCATGGACAATGAGCAGTTCTTC.

V usage is TRBV10-3 and J usage is TRBJ2-5; 9 bases agree with TRBD1. Germline CDR1 ENHRY, CDR2 SYGVKD. Germline trimming cut 5 bases from V and 5 bases from J; bases unmatched to any gene: 12. There are 16 residues in the CDR3. The DNA of the CDR3 is TGTGCCATCAGTCGGGACAGGGAATCGCCGGGCGAGACCCAGTACTTC. Translated: CAISRDRESPGETQYF.

This sequence joins TRBV5-1 and TRBJ1-1; the D gene is possibly TRBD1 (6 bases). Germline CDR1 reads SGHRS; CDR2 reads YFSETQ. The CDR3 runs to 13 residues. Between the trimmed V and J ends, which lost 5 bases and 1 base, there was a span of 9 bases. In DNA form, the CDR3 reads TGCGCCAGCAGTGGGGGGCCGAACACTGAAGCTTTCTTT. Its protein is CASSGGPNTEAFF.

The rearrangement joins TRBV29-1 to TRBJ1-4, with TRBD1 matching over 11 bases. The V gene's germline CDR1 is SQVTM and CDR2 ANQGSEA. The CDR3 is 13 residues long. V trimming: 7 bases; J trimming: 7 bases; junction bases outside the gene matches: 5. The CDR3 protein is CSARTGGLEKLFF. Written as DNA, the CDR3 is TGCAGCGCACGGACAGGGGGCCTTGAAAAACTGTTTTTT.

This clone was observed a few times. This sample also contains other DNA sequences that code for the same CDR3. This chain links TRBV5-1 with TRBJ2-3; a possible D gene is TRBD2 (6 bases). This CDR3 has 16 residues. CDR1 is SGHRS, CDR2 YFSETQ, per germline. V was clipped by 3 bases and J by 0 bases, with 14 bases between them. CDR3 region: CASSSGGAPSTDTQYF. The CDR3 nucleotides are TGCGCCAGCAGCTCTGGCGGGGCCCCTAGCACAGATACGCAGTATTTT.

The gene calls are TRBV5-1 and TRBJ2-3; no firm D call. The CDR3 is 12 amino acids. The germline V gene encodes CDR1 SGHRS and CDR2 YFSETQ. V was clipped by 6 bases and J by 5 bases, with 10 bases between them. The CDR3 DNA sequence: TGCGCCAGCACTACCAGAGGAGATACGCAGTATTTT. Amino acids: CASTTRGDTQYF. Combining the CDR3 with reference TRBV5-1 and TRBJ2-3 gives the whole variable domain KAGVTQTPRYLIKTRGQQVTLSCSPISGHRSVSWYQQTPGQGLQFLFEYFSETQRNKGNFPGRFSGRQFSNSRSEMNVSTLELGDSALYLCASTTRGDTQYFGPGTRLTVL.

V usage is TRBV5-1 and J usage is TRBJ1-1; 7 nucleotides agree with TRBD1. Looked up from germline, CDR1 is SGHRS and CDR2 is YFSETQ. This CDR3 is 14 amino acids long. With V trimmed by 4 bases and J by 1 base, 4 bases remained unmatched. DNA of the CDR3: TGCGCCAGCAGCATGGGACAGCAGAACACTGAAGCTTTCTTT. This translates into CASSMGQQNTEAFF.

The V and J genes are TRBV7-8 and TRBJ2-7; 7 positions agree with TRBD1. The length of the CDR3 is 15 residues. J gave up 3 bases and V 5 bases, and 10 bases lay outside the gene matches. CDR1 is SGHVS and CDR2 is FQNEAQ in the germline V gene. CDR3 sequence (DNA): TGTGCCAGCAGCCCAATGAGGGCAGGGGGCTACGAGCAGTACTTC. Its protein is CASSPMRAGGYEQYF.

This rearrangement joins TRBV7-9 to TRBJ2-3; 7 bases fit TRBD2. This CDR3 spans 16 amino acids. Germline V CDR1 and CDR2: SEHNR, FQNEAQ (reference sequence). V lost 1 base, J lost 3 bases, and 7 bases stayed unmatched. The CDR3 reads CASSLVLAGETDTQYF. CDR3 DNA sequence: TGTGCCAGCAGCTTAGTGCTGGCGGGAGAGACAGATACGCAGTATTTT.

The rearrangement links TRBV5-1 to TRBJ2-3, with TRBD2 matching over 9 bases. The CDR3 has 19 amino acids. Germline CDR1 reads SGHRS; CDR2 reads YFSETQ. Trimming cost V 4 bases and J 0 bases; bases outside gene matches: 15. CDR3 in amino acids: CASSVSPRASGDSTDTQYF. The CDR3 region has the DNA TGCGCCAGCAGCGTGAGTCCCCGGGCTAGCGGGGATAGCACAGATACGCAGTATTTT.

The CDR3 nucleotides are TGCGCCAGCAGCCAAGAAATAGGGGGGAACGAGCAGTACTTC. Residues: CASSQEIGGNEQYF. The rearrangement uses TRBV4-1 and TRBJ2-7; D may match TRBD1 or TRBD2 (6 bases each). Trimming took 0 bases from V and 5 from J, leaving 11 bases between them. Germline V gene data show CDR1 as MGHRA and CDR2 as YSYEKL. The length of the CDR3 is 14 residues.

The chain employs TRBV5-1 and TRBJ2-3, with TRBD1 matching over 8 bases. The CDR3 is 15 residues long. After removal of 4 bases from V and 1 base from J, the junction contained 5 bases not matched to a gene. Germline-derived CDR1 and CDR2 are SGHRS and YFSETQ. DNA of the CDR3: TGCGCCAGCAGCCCAGGGGGCGCTGGCACAGATACGCAGTATTTT. Its protein is CASSPGGAGTDTQYF.

The gene calls are TRBV27 and TRBJ2-4; a possible D gene is TRBD2 (5 bases). The CDR3 runs to 15 residues. V lost 6 bases, J lost 0 bases, and 12 bases lay in between. Germline V gene lookup returns CDR1 MNHEY and CDR2 SMNVEV (reference sequence). DNA for the CDR3: TGTGCCAGCAGCCTCGGGATGGGAGCCAAAAACATTCAGTACTTC. It encodes CASSLGMGAKNIQYF.